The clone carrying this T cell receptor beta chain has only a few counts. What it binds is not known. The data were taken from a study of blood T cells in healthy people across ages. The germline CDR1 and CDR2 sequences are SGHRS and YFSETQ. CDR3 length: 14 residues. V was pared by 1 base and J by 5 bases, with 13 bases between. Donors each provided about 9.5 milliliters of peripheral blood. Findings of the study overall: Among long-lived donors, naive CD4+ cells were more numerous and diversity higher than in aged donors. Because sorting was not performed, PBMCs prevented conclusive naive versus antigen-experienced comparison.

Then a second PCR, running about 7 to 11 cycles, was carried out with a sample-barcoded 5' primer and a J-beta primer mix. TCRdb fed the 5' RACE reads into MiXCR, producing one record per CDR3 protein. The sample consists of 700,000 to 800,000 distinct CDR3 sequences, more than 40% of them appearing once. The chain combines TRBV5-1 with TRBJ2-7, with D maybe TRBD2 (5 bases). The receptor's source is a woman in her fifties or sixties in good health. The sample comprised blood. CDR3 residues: CASSLTASNDEQYF. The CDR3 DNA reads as TGCGCCAGCAGCTTGACGGCTAGCAACGACGAGCAGTACTTC. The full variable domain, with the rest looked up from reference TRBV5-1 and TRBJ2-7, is KAGVTQTPRYLIKTRGQQVTLSCSPISGHRSVSWYQQTPGQGLQFLFEYFSETQRNKGNFPGRFSGRQFSNSRSEMNVSTLELGDSALYLCASSLTASNDEQYFGPGTRLTVT.